This paragraph reports one T cell receptor beta chain. Its antigen target is currently unknown. The germline gene is not matched at one end of the junction; a read error may be the cause. The data were taken from a study of metastatic and nonmetastatic thyroid tumors (dated by TCRdb to about 2020). Broadly, across the study: For patients with malignant and with benign thyroid disease, the researchers compared repertoires between peripheral blood samples and tumor or nodule tissue samples. Study-level results and caveats: TCR beta diversity was reported as significantly higher in malignant tumors than in benign nodules, in both blood and tumor samples.

The library was produced with PCR. The sequencer listed for this sample is Illumina HiSeq 4000. The TCR beta-chain CDR3 region of each patient was profiled by high-throughput sequencing. As for the authors' bioinformatics: A classifier to discriminate distant-metastatic papillary thyroid cancer patients was built from CDR3 differences across clinicopathological groups. The Shannon index was used to assess repertoire diversity, and the Morisita-Horn index was used to assess tumor-blood repertoire similarity. Clones were called with MiXCR by TCRdb after fastp trimmed the public reads at Q25, and only in-frame beta chains were retained. The V and J calls and clone size are TCRdb's, not the authors'. This sample holds 9,000 to 9,500 clones; around 29% were observed only once. The top ten constitute around 23% of the sample. No patient had received any treatment before thyroid surgery. Patient clinical samples collected from about 2012 to 2018 were retrospectively analysed using T-cell receptor beta sequencing.

Based on the germline V gene (reference sequence), the CDR1 and CDR2 sequences are MNHNY and SVGAGI. The CDR3 runs 17 amino acids, cysteine and phenylalanine included. CDR3 DNA only is kept here, 51 bases in frame from base 1. The sequence was obtained from a female donor with papillary thyroid cancer or a benign thyroid nodule (not recorded which). Some clones in this sample may be carry-over from other donors' samples. Rearrangement joined TRBV6-6 to TRBJ2-3; the D match is possibly TRBD1 or TRBD2, with 6 bases aligned in each. The material sequenced was tumor tissue. The CDR3 region: CASSYSTGGQGTDTQYF. The nucleotide sequence is TGTGCCAGCAGCTACTCGACAGGAGGGCAGGGCACAGATACGCAGTATTTT.